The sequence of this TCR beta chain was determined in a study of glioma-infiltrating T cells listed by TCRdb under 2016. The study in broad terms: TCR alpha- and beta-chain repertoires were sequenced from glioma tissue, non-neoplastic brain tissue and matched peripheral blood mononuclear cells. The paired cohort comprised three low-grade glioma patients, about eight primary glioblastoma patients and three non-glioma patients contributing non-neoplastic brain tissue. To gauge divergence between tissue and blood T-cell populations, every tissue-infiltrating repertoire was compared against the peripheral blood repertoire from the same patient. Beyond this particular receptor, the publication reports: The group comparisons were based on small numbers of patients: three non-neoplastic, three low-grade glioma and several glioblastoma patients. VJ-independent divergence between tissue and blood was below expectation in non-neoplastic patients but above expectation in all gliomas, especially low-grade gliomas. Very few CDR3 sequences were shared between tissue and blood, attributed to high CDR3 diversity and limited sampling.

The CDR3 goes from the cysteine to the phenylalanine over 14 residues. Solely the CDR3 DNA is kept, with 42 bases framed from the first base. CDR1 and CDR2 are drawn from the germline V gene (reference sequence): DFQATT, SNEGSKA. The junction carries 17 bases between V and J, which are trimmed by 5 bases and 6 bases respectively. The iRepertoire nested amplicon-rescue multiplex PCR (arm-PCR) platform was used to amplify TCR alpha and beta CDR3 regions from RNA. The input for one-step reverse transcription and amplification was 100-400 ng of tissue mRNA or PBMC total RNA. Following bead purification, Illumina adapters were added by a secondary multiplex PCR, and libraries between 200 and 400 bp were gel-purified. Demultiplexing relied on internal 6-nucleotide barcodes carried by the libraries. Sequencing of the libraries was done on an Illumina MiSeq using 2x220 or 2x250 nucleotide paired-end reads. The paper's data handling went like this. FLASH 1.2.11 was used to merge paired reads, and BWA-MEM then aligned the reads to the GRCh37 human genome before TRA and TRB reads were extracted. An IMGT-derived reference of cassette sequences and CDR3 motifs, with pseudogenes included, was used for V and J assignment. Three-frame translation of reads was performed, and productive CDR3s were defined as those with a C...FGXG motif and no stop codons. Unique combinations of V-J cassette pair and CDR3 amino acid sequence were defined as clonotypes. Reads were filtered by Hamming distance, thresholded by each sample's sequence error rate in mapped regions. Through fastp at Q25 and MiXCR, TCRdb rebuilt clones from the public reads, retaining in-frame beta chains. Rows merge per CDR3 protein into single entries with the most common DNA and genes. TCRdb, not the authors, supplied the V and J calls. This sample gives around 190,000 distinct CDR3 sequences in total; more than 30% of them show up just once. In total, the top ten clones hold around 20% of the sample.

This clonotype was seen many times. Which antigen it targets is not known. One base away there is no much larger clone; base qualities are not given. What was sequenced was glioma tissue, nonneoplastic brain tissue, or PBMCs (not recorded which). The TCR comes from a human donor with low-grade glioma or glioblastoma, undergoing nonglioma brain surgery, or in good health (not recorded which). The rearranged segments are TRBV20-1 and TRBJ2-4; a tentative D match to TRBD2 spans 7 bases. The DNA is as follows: TGCAGTGCTCTTACTGGGGGGGCGATAAACATTCAGTACTTC. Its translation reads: CSALTGGAINIQYF.